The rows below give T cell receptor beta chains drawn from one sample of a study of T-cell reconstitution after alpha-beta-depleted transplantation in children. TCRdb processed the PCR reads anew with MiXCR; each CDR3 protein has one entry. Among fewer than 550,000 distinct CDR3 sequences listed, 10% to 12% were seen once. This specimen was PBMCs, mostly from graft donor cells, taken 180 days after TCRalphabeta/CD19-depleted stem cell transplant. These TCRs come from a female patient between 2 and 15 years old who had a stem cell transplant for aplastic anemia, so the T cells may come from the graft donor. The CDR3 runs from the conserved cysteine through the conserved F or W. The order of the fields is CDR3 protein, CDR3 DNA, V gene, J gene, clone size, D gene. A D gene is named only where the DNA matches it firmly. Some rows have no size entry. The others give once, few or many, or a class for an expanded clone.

CASSSPGLAGIGELFF,TGTGCCAGCAGTTCCCCGGGACTAGCGGGAATCGGGGAGCTGTTTTTT,TRBV27,TRBJ2-2,.,TRBD2
CASSPQTSEFKAQYF,TGTGCCAGCAGTCCACAGACTAGCGAGTTCAAGGCGCAGTATTTT,TRBV12-3/TRBV12-4,TRBJ2-3,many,TRBD2
CASSSGQLGYEQYF,TGTGCCAGCAGTTCGGGACAGCTAGGCTACGAGCAGTACTTC,TRBV12-3/TRBV12-4,TRBJ2-7,few,TRBD1
CASSQGRGDGPQHF,TGCGCCAGCAGCCAAGGCCGGGGCGACGGGCCCCAGCATTTT,TRBV4-3,TRBJ1-5,many,.
CPTTWRVGEQCNSPLHF,TGCCCCACCACCTGGCGGGTAGGGGAGCAGTGTAATTCACCCCTCCACTTT,TRBV20-1,TRBJ1-6,.,.
CASQVLQGPTGELFF,TGTGCCAGCCAAGTATTACAGGGGCCCACCGGGGAGCTGTTTTTT,TRBV5-5,TRBJ2-2,.,TRBD1
CASSDFFLVAGGYSNTGELFF,TGTGCCAGCAGTGACTTCTTCCTAGTAGCGGGAGGCTACTCGAACACCGGGGAGCTGTTTTTT,TRBV28,TRBJ2-2,.,TRBD2
CSARTSGPSSSYNEQFF,TGCAGTGCTAGGACTAGCGGGCCTTCTAGCTCCTACAATGAGCAGTTCTTC,TRBV20-1,TRBJ2-1,few,TRBD2
CASSFTTRLAGALAKNIQYF,TGTGCCAGCAGCTTTACAACCCGCCTGGCGGGAGCCCTAGCCAAAAACATTCAGTACTTC,TRBV11-2,TRBJ2-4,few,TRBD2
CSAPGGGVNTGELFF,TGCAGTGCTCCGGGCGGGGGGGTGAACACCGGGGAGCTGTTTTTT,TRBV20-1,TRBJ2-2,.,TRBD2
CASSQDIGGQGGQPQHF,TGCGCCAGCAGCCAAGATATTGGGGGACAGGGAGGCCAGCCCCAGCATTTT,TRBV4-3,TRBJ1-5,few,TRBD1
CASSQTGTVNNEQFF,TGTGCCAGCAGCCAAACCGGGACGGTTAACAATGAGCAGTTCTTC,TRBV14,TRBJ2-1,many,.
CASSLRQRSPQGAGANVLTF,TGTGCCAGCAGCCTAAGACAGAGGTCCCCCCAAGGGGCTGGGGCCAACGTCCTGACTTTC,TRBV11-1,TRBJ2-6,.,.
CASSPAGYYGYTF,TGTGCCAGCTCACCAGCAGGGTACTATGGCTACACCTTC,TRBV18,TRBJ1-2,few,.
CASSFGDKGYGYTF,TGCGCCAGCAGCTTCGGGGACAAGGGCTATGGCTACACCTTC,TRBV5-1,TRBJ1-2,few,.
CAISESAGLGYNEQFF,TGTGCCATCAGTGAGTCGGCAGGGTTGGGGTACAATGAGCAGTTCTTC,TRBV10-3,TRBJ2-1,.,.
CASSHSRQPPGTDTQYF,TGCGCCAGCAGCCACTCTAGGCAGCCTCCAGGCACAGATACGCAGTATTTT,TRBV4-3,TRBJ2-3,.,.
CSASRDREAQPQHF,TGCAGTGCTAGCCGCGACAGGGAGGCTCAGCCCCAGCATTTT,TRBV20-1,TRBJ1-5,.,TRBD1
CASIGGSTDTQYF,TGTGCCAGCATCGGGGGAAGCACAGATACGCAGTATTTT,TRBV4-2,TRBJ2-3,few,.
CATSASPGTSGDNEQFF,TGTGCCACCAGTGCCTCTCCCGGGACTAGCGGTGACAATGAGCAGTTCTTC,TRBV24-1,TRBJ2-1,few,TRBD2
CSARPVYEQFF,TGCAGTGCTAGACCAGTATACGAGCAGTTCTTC,TRBV20-1,TRBJ2-1,.,.
CASSGPRDPGRNTEAFF,TGTGCCAGCAGTGGGCCAAGAGATCCGGGGCGGAACACTGAAGCTTTCTTT,TRBV6-1,TRBJ1-1,many,.
CASSQERRQGLYEQYF,TGTGCCAGCAGCCAAGAAAGGCGCCAGGGGCTCTACGAGCAGTACTTC,TRBV3-1,TRBJ2-7,.,.
CASSDFGSCAGDEQYF,TGTGCCAGCAGTGACTTCGGAAGCTGCGCGGGAGATGAGCAGTACTTC,TRBV6-4,TRBJ2-7,.,TRBD2
CAIKPAGGPGELFF,TGTGCCATCAAGCCAGCGGGAGGGCCCGGGGAGCTGTTTTTT,TRBV10-3,TRBJ2-2,.,TRBD2
CASSNGQKETQYF,TGTGCCAGCAGTAACGGACAGAAAGAGACCCAGTACTTC,TRBV2,TRBJ2-5,few,.
CASSLWDLGSPLHF,TGTGCCAGCAGTTTGTGGGACCTGGGTTCACCCCTCCACTTT,TRBV28,TRBJ1-6,.,.
CATSGLPGPVPPGANVLTF,TGTGCCACCAGTGGCCTCCCGGGACCGGTACCCCCGGGGGCCAACGTCCTGACTTTC,TRBV24-1,TRBJ2-6,.,.
CASSQVFVGNRSNQPQHF,TGTGCCAGCAGCCAAGTTTTTGTTGGAAACCGTAGCAATCAGCCCCAGCATTTT,TRBV14,TRBJ1-5,.,.
CSAVGITGGLVNTGELFF,TGCAGTGCTGTCGGTATAACGGGAGGCCTCGTTAACACCGGGGAGCTGTTTTTT,TRBV20-1,TRBJ2-2,many,TRBD2
CASSFNRGGDTQYF,TGCGCCAGCAGCTTTAACAGGGGTGGAGATACGCAGTATTTT,TRBV5-1,TRBJ2-3,many,TRBD1